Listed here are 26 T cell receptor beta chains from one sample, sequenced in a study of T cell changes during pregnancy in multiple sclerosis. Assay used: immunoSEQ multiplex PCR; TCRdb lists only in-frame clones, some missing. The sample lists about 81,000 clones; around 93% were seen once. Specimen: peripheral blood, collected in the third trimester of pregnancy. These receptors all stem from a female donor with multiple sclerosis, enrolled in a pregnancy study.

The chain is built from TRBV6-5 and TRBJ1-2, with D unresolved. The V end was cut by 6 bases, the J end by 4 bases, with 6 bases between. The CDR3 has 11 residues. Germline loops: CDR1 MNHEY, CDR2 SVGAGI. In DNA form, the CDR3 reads TGTGCCAGCAGGCGGGTCTATGGCTACACCTTC. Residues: CASRRVYGYTF.

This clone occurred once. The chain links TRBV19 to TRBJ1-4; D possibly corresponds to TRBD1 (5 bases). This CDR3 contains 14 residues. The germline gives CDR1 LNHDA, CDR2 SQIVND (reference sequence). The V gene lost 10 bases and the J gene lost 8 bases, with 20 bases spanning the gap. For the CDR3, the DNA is TGTGCCACCGGTACAAAGGCAGGGAGGGAAAAACTGTTTTTT. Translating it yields CATGTKAGREKLFF.

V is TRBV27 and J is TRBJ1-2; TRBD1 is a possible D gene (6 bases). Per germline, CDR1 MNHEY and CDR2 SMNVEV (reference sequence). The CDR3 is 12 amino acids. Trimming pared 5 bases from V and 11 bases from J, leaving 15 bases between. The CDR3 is CASSLAGRGYTF. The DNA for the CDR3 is TGTGCCAGCAGTCTAGCGGGAAGGGGGTACACCTTC.

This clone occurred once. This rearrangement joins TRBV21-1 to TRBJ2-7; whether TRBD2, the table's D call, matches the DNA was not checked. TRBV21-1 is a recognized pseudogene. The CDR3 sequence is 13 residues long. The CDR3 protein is CASSGGRSYEQYF. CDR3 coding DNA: TGTGCCAGCAGCGGAGGCAGATCCTACGAGCAGTACTTC.

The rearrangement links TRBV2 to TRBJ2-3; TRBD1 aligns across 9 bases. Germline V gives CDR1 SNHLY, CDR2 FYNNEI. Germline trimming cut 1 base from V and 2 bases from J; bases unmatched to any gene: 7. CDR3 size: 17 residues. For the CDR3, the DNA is TGTGCCAGCAGTGAAGTCACAGGGGGCGTTAACACAGATACGCAGTATTTT. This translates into CASSEVTGGVNTDTQYF.

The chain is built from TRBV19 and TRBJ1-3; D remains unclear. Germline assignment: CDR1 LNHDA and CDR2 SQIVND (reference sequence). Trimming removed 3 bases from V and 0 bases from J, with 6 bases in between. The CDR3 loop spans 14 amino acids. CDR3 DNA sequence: TGTGCCAGTAGTATTAGAGACTCTGGAAACACCATATATTTT. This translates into CASSIRDSGNTIYF.

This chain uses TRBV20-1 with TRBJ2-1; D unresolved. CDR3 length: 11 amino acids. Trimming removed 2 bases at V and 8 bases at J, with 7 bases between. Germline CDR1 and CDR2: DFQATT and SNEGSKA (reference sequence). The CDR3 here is CSARSPDEQFF. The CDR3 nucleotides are TGCAGTGCTAGATCCCCGGATGAGCAGTTCTTC.

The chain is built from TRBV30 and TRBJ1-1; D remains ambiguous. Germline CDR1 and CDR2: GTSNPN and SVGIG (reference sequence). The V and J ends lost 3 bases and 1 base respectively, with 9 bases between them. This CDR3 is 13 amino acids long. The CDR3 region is CAWRSGGNTEAFF. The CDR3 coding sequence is TGTGCCTGGAGGTCCGGAGGGAACACTGAAGCTTTCTTT.

The CDR3 loop reads CASSYRDRGEKLFF. The CDR3 DNA sequence: TGTGCCAGCAGTTACCGGGACAGGGGGGAAAAACTGTTTTTT. V is TRBV6-5 and J is TRBJ1-4; 11 bases map to TRBD1. The CDR3 totals 14 residues. V lost 2 bases to trimming and J lost 8 bases; unmatched junction nucleotides: 1. Germline V CDR1 and CDR2: MNHEY, SVGAGI.

DNA for the CDR3: TGTGCCAGCTCCCGAGGAGGGAGGGGGGGCACAGATACGCAGTATTTT. This translates into CASSRGGRGGTDTQYF. This chain connects TRBV2 to TRBJ2-3, with D perhaps TRBD2 (7 bases). This CDR3 has 16 residues. Germline V lookup: CDR1 SNHLY, CDR2 FYNNEI. V lost 8 bases to trimming and J lost 1 base, with 19 bases between them.

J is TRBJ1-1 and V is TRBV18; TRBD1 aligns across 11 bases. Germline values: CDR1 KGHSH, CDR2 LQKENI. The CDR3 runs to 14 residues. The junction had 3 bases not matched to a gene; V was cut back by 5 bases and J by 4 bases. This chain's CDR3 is CASSRDRGSTEAFF. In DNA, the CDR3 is TGTGCCAGCTCAAGGGACAGGGGGAGCACTGAAGCTTTCTTT.

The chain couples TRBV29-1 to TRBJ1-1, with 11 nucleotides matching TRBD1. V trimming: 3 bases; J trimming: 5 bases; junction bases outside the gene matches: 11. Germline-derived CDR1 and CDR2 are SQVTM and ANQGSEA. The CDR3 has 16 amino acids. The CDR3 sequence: CSVEAPRTGGLTEAFF. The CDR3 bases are TGCAGCGTTGAGGCCCCAAGGACAGGGGGCTTGACTGAAGCTTTCTTT. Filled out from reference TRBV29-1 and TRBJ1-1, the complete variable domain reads SAVISQKPSRDICQRGTSLTIQCQVDSQVTMMFWYRQQPGQSLTLIATANQGSEATYESGFVIDKFPISRPNLTFSTLTVSNMSPEDSSIYLCSVEAPRTGGLTEAFFGQGTRLTVV.

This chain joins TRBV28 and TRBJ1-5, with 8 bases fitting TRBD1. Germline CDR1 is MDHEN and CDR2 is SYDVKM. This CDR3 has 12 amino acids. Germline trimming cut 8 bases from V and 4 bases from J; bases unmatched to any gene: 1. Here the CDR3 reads CASRTGNQPQHF. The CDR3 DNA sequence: TGTGCCAGCCGGACAGGGAATCAGCCCCAGCATTTT.

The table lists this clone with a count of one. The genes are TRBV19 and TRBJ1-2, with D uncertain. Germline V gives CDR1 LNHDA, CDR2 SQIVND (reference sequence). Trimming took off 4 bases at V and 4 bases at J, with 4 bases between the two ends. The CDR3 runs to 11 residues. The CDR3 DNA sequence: TGTGCCAGTAGTACCGGCTATGGCTACACCTTC. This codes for CASSTGYGYTF.

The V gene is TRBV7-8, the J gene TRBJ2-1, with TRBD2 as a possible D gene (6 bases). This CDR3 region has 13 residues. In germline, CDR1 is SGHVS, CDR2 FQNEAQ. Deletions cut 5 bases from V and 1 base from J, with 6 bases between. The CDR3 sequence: CASSRGSYNEQFF. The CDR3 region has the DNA TGTGCCAGCAGCCGGGGGTCCTACAATGAGCAGTTCTTC.

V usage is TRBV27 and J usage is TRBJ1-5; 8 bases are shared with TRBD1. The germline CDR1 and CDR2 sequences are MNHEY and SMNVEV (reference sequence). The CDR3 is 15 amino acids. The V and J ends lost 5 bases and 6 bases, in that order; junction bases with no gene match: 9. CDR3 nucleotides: TGTGCCAGCAGTGACCTCCAGGGGGCAAGTCAGCCCCAGCATTTT. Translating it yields CASSDLQGASQPQHF.

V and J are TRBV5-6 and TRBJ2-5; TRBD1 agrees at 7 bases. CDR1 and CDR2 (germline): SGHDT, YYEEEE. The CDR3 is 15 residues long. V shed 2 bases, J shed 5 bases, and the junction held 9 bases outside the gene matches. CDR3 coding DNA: TGTGCCAGCAGCTTCGTCCGACAGGGTGGGGAGACCCAGTACTTC. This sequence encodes CASSFVRQGGETQYF.

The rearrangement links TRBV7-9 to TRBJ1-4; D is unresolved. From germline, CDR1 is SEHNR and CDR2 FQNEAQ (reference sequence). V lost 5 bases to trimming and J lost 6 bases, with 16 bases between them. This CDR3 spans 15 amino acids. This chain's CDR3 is CASSPPDTSYEKLFF. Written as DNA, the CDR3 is TGTGCCAGCAGCCCCCCCGACACCTCCTATGAAAAACTGTTTTTT.

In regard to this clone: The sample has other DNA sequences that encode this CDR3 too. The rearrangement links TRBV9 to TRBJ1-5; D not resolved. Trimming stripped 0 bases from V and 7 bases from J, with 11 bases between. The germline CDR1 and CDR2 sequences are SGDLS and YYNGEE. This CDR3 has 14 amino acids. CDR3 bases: TGTGCCAGCAGCGTAGGGGCGGGGAACCAGCCCCAGCATTTT. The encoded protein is CASSVGAGNQPQHF.

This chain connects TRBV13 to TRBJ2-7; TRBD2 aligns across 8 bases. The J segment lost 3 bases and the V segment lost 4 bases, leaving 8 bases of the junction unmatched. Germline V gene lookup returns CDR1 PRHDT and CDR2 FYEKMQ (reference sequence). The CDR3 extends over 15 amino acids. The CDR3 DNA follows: TGTGCCAGCAGCTCCGGGACTAGTCCCAACTACGAGCAGTACTTC. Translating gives CASSSGTSPNYEQYF.

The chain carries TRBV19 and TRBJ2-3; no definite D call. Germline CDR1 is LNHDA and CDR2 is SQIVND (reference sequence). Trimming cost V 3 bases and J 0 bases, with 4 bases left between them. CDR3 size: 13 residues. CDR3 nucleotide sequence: TGTGCCAGTAGTATCCCAAGCACAGATACGCAGTATTTT. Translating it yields CASSIPSTDTQYF.

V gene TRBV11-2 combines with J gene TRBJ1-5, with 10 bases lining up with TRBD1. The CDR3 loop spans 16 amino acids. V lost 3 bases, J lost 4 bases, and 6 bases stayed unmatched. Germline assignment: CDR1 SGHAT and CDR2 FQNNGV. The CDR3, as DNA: TGTGCCAGCAGCTTTTCGGGACAGGGGATTAATCAGCCCCAGCATTTT. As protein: CASSFSGQGINQPQHF. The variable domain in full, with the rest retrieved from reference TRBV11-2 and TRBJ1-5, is EAGVAQSPRYKIIEKRQSVAFWCNPISGHATLYWYQQILGQGPKLLIQFQNNGVVDDSQLPKDRFSAERLKGVDSTLKIQPAKLEDSAVYLCASSFSGQGINQPQHFGDGTRLSIL.

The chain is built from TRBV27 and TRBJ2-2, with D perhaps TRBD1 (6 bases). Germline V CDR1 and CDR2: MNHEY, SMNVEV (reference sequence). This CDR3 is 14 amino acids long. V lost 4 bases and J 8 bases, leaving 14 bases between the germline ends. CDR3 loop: CASSSTGLGGELFF. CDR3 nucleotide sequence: TGTGCCAGCAGTTCGACAGGTCTGGGGGGGGAGCTGTTTTTT.

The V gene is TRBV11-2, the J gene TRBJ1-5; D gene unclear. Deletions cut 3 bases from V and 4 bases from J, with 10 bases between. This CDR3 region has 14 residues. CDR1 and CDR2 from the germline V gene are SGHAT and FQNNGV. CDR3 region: CASSLAGGNQPQHF. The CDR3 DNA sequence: TGTGCCAGCAGCTTGGCAGGTGGTAATCAGCCCCAGCATTTT.

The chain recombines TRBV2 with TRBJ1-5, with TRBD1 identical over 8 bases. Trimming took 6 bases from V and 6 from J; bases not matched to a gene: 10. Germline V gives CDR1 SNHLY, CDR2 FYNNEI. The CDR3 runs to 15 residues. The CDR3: CASRPQGARFQPQHF. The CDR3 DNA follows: TGTGCCAGCAGGCCTCAGGGGGCGCGTTTTCAGCCCCAGCATTTT.

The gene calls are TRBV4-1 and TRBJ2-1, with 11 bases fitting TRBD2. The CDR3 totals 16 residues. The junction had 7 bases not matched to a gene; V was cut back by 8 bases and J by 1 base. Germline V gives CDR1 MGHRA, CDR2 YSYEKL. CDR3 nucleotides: TGCGCCAGCTCCCACACTAGCGGGGGATCCTACAATGAGCAGTTCTTC. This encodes CASSHTSGGSYNEQFF.